These 27 T cell receptor beta chains were sequenced from one sample in a study of blood T cell repertoires in COVID-19. Method: immunoSEQ multiplex PCR; TCRdb's copy keeps in-frame clones and lacks some. The sample has over 200,000 clones; approximately 90% are singletons. The sequenced material came from peripheral blood. The origin of the receptors is a man aged 55 to 70 with COVID-19, enrolled during active disease.

This chain links TRBV2 with TRBJ1-2, with a weak D call TRBD1 (6 bases). Deletions cut 6 bases from V and 4 bases from J, with 12 bases between. CDR1 SNHLY and CDR2 FYNNEI come from the germline V gene. This CDR3 region has 13 residues. The CDR3 DNA reads TGTGCCAGCAGCGGGGACAACTTCTATGGCTACACCTTC. Its translation: CASSGDNFYGYTF.

This clone showed up just once. An end of the junction differs from the germline gene, which may be a read error. The V gene is TRBV7-2, the J gene TRBJ2-7; 11 bases align to TRBD2. Per the germline V gene, CDR1 is SGHTA and CDR2 is FQGNSA. The CDR3 runs 12 residues. This chain's CDR3 is CASSPTSGNLNF. CDR3 bases: TGTGCCAGCAGCCCGACTAGCGGGAATTTGAACTTC. Full variable domain (missing parts from reference TRBV7-2 and TRBJ2-7): GAGVSQSPSNKVTEKGKDVELRCDPISGHTALYWYRQSLGQGLEFLIYFQGNSAPDKSGLPSDRFSAERTGGSVSTLTIQRTQQEDSAVYLCASSPTSGNLNFGPGTRLTVT.

This chain joins TRBV11-2 and TRBJ2-7; D perhaps matches TRBD1 (6 bases). V dropped 7 bases and J dropped 2 bases, with 18 bases sitting between them. Germline-derived CDR1 and CDR2 are SGHAT and FQNNGV. The CDR3 spans 15 residues. The CDR3 here is CASILEGTSAYEQYF. The DNA of the CDR3 is TGTGCCAGCATCCTTGAGGGGACATCTGCCTACGAGCAGTACTTC.

This clone was seen just once. This chain joins TRBV2 and TRBJ1-1; the D gene is possibly TRBD1 (5 bases). The CDR3 runs to 13 residues. The germline V gene has CDR1 SNHLY and CDR2 FYNNEI. The V end was cut by 10 bases, the J end by 6 bases, with 18 bases between. This CDR3 reads CATQVGGGAEAFF. The CDR3 coding sequence is TGTGCCACCCAGGTGGGGGGGGGAGCTGAAGCTTTCTTT.

The chain links TRBV2 to TRBJ2-3; 11 nucleotides align to TRBD2. This CDR3 has 17 residues. V dropped 6 bases and J dropped 0; count of bases not matched to a gene: 8. In germline, CDR1 is SNHLY, CDR2 FYNNEI. The CDR3 nucleotides are TGTGCCAGCAGGGGGACTAGCGGACTTGGTAGCACAGATACGCAGTATTTT. Protein sequence: CASRGTSGLGSTDTQYF.

V and J are TRBV5-4 and TRBJ2-7; the match to TRBD1 covers 7 bases. Germline CDR1 and CDR2: SGHNT and YYREEE (reference sequence). J was trimmed by 3 bases and V by 5 bases; bases with no gene match: 2. The CDR3 loop spans 12 amino acids. The CDR3 DNA reads as TGTGCCAGCAGTCGACAGGGCTACGAGCAGTACTTC. It yields the protein CASSRQGYEQYF. The full variable domain, in which reference TRBV5-4 and TRBJ2-7 provide the parts outside the CDR3, is ETGVTQSPTHLIKTRGQQVTLRCSSQSGHNTVSWYQQALGQGPQFIFQYYREEENGRGNFPPRFSGLQFPNYSSELNVNALELDDSALYLCASSRQGYEQYFGPGTRLTVT.

The chain employs TRBV25-1 and TRBJ1-1; maybe TRBD1 (5 bases). The germline gives CDR1 MGHDK, CDR2 SYGVNS. Trimming removed 1 base at V and 4 bases at J, with 7 bases between. This CDR3 spans 13 amino acids. CDR3 amino acids: CASSEWGGTEAFF. As DNA, the CDR3 is TGTGCCAGCAGTGAATGGGGGGGCACTGAAGCTTTCTTT. The full variable domain, with the rest looked up from reference TRBV25-1 and TRBJ1-1, is EADIYQTPRYLVIGTGKKITLECSQTMGHDKMYWYQQDPGMELHLIHYSYGVNSTEKGDLSSESTVSRIRTEHFPLTLESARPSHTSQYLCASSEWGGTEAFFGQGTRLTVV.

This chain joins TRBV7-9 and TRBJ1-5; TRBD1 is a possible D gene (5 bases). The length of the CDR3 is 15 residues. The germline gives CDR1 SEHNR, CDR2 FQNEAQ (reference sequence). V lost 5 bases and J lost 2, with 13 bases in between. The CDR3 loop is CASSGAEVGNQPQHF. In DNA form, the CDR3 reads TGTGCCAGCAGCGGGGCGGAAGTGGGCAATCAGCCCCAGCATTTT. The entire variable domain, with the rest obtained from reference TRBV7-9 and TRBJ1-5, is as follows: DTGVSQNPRHKITKRGQNVTFRCDPISEHNRLYWYRQTLGQGPEFLTYFQNEAQLEKSRLLSDRFSAERPKGSFSTLEIQRTEQGDSAMYLCASSGAEVGNQPQHFGDGTRLSIL.

The chain has TRBV5-4 and TRBJ2-7, with no clear D. This CDR3 comprises 12 residues. V was trimmed by 0 bases and J by 3 bases, leaving 4 bases between them. Per the germline V gene, CDR1 is SGHNT and CDR2 is YYREEE (reference sequence). CDR3 protein: CASSLDNYEQYF. In DNA, the CDR3 is TGTGCCAGCAGCTTGGACAACTACGAGCAGTACTTC.

This chain uses TRBV4-2 with TRBJ2-3, with 10 bases lining up with TRBD2. Trimming at V came to 2 bases and at J to 4 bases, leaving 9 bases not matched to a gene. The germline gives CDR1 LGHNA, CDR2 YNFKEQ. The CDR3 runs to 17 residues. CDR3 sequence: CASSQLLAGGGADTQYF. The CDR3, as DNA: TGTGCCAGCAGCCAACTTTTAGCGGGGGGCGGAGCAGATACGCAGTATTTT.

This sequence joins TRBV5-6 and TRBJ2-4; 9 nucleotides agree with TRBD1. The length of the CDR3 is 14 residues. Per the germline V gene, CDR1 is SGHDT and CDR2 is YYEEEE. The V gene end was trimmed by 2 bases and the J gene end by 8 bases; junction bases not matched to a gene: 5. The CDR3: CASSFETGGHIQYF. The CDR3 bases are TGTGCCAGCAGCTTCGAGACAGGGGGGCACATTCAGTACTTC.

This chain uses TRBV29-1 with TRBJ1-2; 7 bases match TRBD1. CDR1 is SQVTM, CDR2 ANQGSEA, per germline. The CDR3 extends over 13 amino acids. Trimming removed 0 bases from V and 4 bases from J; junction bases left unmatched: 2. CDR3: CSVEETGSYGYTF. CDR3 bases: TGCAGCGTTGAAGAGACAGGGAGCTATGGCTACACCTTC.

The chain couples TRBV2 to TRBJ1-5, with 7 positions matching TRBD1. Looked up from germline, CDR1 is SNHLY and CDR2 is FYNNEI. Trimming took 5 bases from V and 6 from J; bases not matched to a gene: 4. The CDR3 spans 13 residues. This CDR3 is CASSWTGLQPQHF. The CDR3 bases are TGTGCCAGCAGTTGGACAGGTCTTCAGCCCCAGCATTTT.

The chain employs TRBV10-2 and TRBJ2-3, with 7 positions matching TRBD1. The V gene end was trimmed by 2 bases and the J gene end by 1 base; junction bases not matched to a gene: 6. The V gene's germline CDR1 is WSHSY and CDR2 SAAADI. The CDR3 covers 16 residues. In nucleotides, the CDR3 is TGCGCCAGCAGTGAGCCGACAGGGTGGGGCACAGATACGCAGTATTTT. Amino acids: CASSEPTGWGTDTQYF.

The chain has TRBV5-1 and TRBJ1-2; 10 nucleotides agree with TRBD1. Losses at the gene ends were 8 bases for V and 4 bases for J; bases not matched to a gene: 8. The length of the CDR3 is 14 residues. Germline V gives CDR1 SGHRS, CDR2 YFSETQ. The CDR3 bases are TGCGCCAGTAGAACGACAGGGGGCGGCTATGGCTACACCTTC. Amino acid sequence: CASRTTGGGYGYTF.

This chain connects TRBV7-9 to TRBJ1-6, with a tentative D call TRBD1 (5 bases). Germline CDR1 SEHNR, CDR2 FQNEAQ (reference sequence). CDR3 length: 16 residues. Trimming removed 1 base at V and 8 bases at J, with 15 bases between. The CDR3, as DNA: TGTGCCAGCAGCTTAGGTAACGGGGGTGGTGATTCACCCCTCCACTTT. It is translated as CASSLGNGGGDSPLHF.

This sequence joins TRBV11-2 and TRBJ1-1; TRBD1 might be the D (5 bases). Germline V gene lookup returns CDR1 SGHAT and CDR2 FQNNGV. V dropped 5 bases and J dropped 0 bases, with 16 bases sitting between them. The CDR3 contains 16 residues. The DNA for the CDR3 is TGTGCCAGCAGCCCTAACAGGCGACTCCTGAACACTGAAGCTTTCTTT. It codes for CASSPNRRLLNTEAFF.

V and J are TRBV18 and TRBJ2-2; D is possibly TRBD1 (5 bases). The V end was cut by 3 bases, the J end by 4 bases, with 12 bases between. The CDR3 extends over 15 amino acids. The germline gives CDR1 KGHSH, CDR2 LQKENI. DNA for the CDR3: TGTGCCAGCTCACCGGTGGGGCTGGGCACCGGGGAGCTGTTTTTT. Translating gives CASSPVGLGTGELFF.

The chain combines TRBV5-4 with TRBJ2-3, with TRBD2 as a possible D gene (5 bases). The CDR3 extends over 16 amino acids. Per germline, CDR1 SGHNT and CDR2 YYREEE (reference sequence). With 5 bases removed from V and 1 base from J, the gap between germline ends came to 17 bases. The CDR3 spells CASSQSVGDGTDTQYF. CDR3 sequence (DNA): TGTGCCAGCAGTCAATCTGTGGGAGATGGCACAGATACGCAGTATTTT.

The chain employs TRBV9 and TRBJ2-1; 11 positions match TRBD2. The germline V gene encodes CDR1 SGDLS and CDR2 YYNGEE. V was clipped by 0 bases and J by 4 bases; unmatched bases: 12. The CDR3 has 19 amino acids. The CDR3 DNA sequence: TGTGCCAGCAGCGTAGTTAGCGGGGGGGTTTTAACTACTTACAATGAGCAGTTCTTC. Protein sequence: CASSVVSGGVLTTYNEQFF.

In the case of this clone: This sample also contains other DNA sequences that code for the same CDR3. The chain combines TRBV5-1 with TRBJ1-5; 7 bases agree with TRBD1. CDR3 length: 15 amino acids. The V segment lost 2 bases and the J segment 0 bases; nucleotides outside the gene matches: 2. CDR1 is SGHRS and CDR2 is YFSETQ in the germline V gene. The CDR3 region has the DNA TGCGCCAGCAGCTTAACAGGGGATAGCAATCAGCCCCAGCATTTT. Amino acids: CASSLTGDSNQPQHF.

The V and J genes are TRBV6-6 and TRBJ1-2; D may be TRBD1 (5 bases). V was clipped by 7 bases and J by 4 bases, with 16 bases between them. CDR3 length: 14 residues. Germline CDR1 MNHNY, CDR2 SVGAGI (reference sequence). CDR3 nucleotides: TGTGCCAGCAATAGCCCCGGGGGATTCTATGGCTACACCTTC. This sequence encodes CASNSPGGFYGYTF.

This CDR3 is CASRRPGLAGVQQETQYF. CDR3 in DNA: TGTGCCAGCAGGCGCCCCGGGCTAGCGGGGGTACAGCAAGAGACCCAGTACTTC. The V and J genes are TRBV11-2 and TRBJ2-5, with 10 bases fitting TRBD2. The CDR3 length is 18 residues. Trimming at V came to 6 bases and at J to 2 bases, leaving 15 bases not matched to a gene. Germline V gene data show CDR1 as SGHAT and CDR2 as FQNNGV.

V usage is TRBV2 and J usage is TRBJ2-2; D gene ambiguous. Per germline, CDR1 SNHLY and CDR2 FYNNEI. Trimming removed 6 bases at V and 6 bases at J, with 11 bases between. The CDR3 runs to 13 residues. The CDR3 spells CASRPDTAGELFF. The CDR3 DNA reads as TGTGCCAGCAGACCCGACACGGCCGGGGAGCTGTTTTTT.

V gene TRBV4-3 combines with J gene TRBJ2-1; D gene uncertain. The germline V gene has CDR1 LGHNA and CDR2 YSLEER. The CDR3 is made up of 14 amino acids. Trimming removed 1 base at V and 4 bases at J, with 8 bases between. The CDR3 DNA reads as TGCGCCAGCAGCCAAGTTAACAGATACAATGAGCAGTTCTTC. Translating it yields CASSQVNRYNEQFF.

This clone was observed a handful of times. The CDR3 loop reads CASSEAGGYNEQFF. CDR3 in DNA: TGCGCCAGCAGTGAAGCGGGAGGCTACAATGAGCAGTTCTTC. The rearrangement uses TRBV10-2 and TRBJ2-1; 9 positions match TRBD2. Germline CDR1 WSHSY, CDR2 SAAADI. The CDR3 spans 14 residues. The V segment lost 3 bases and the J segment 3 bases; nucleotides outside the gene matches: 0.

V usage is TRBV29-1 and J usage is TRBJ1-4; D perhaps matches TRBD1 (5 bases). Trimming removed 4 bases at V and 4 bases at J, with 16 bases between. This CDR3 spans 15 amino acids. Germline-derived CDR1 and CDR2 are SQVTM and ANQGSEA. As DNA, the CDR3 is TGCAGCGTTGTTTTCGGAAACAGGATTAATGAAAAACTGTTTTTT. It is translated as CSVVFGNRINEKLFF.